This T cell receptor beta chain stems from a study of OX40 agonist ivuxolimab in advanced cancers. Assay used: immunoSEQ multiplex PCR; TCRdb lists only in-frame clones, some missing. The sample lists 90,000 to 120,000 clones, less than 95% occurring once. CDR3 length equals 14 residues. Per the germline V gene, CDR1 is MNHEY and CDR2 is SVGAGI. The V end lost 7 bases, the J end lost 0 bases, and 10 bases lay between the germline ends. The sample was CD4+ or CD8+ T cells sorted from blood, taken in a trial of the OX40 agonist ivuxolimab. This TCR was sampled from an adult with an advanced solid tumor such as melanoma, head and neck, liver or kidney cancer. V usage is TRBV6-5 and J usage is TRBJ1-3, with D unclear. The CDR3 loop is CASTASSSGNTIYF. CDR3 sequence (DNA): TGTGCCAGCACCGCTTCGAGCTCTGGAAACACCATATATTTT.